The following is a TCR beta chain sequence with its context. Its specificity is not known. TCRdb reanalysed the 5' RACE reads using MiXCR and keeps one entry per CDR3 protein. The table has over 150,000 distinct CDR3 sequences, approximately 6.2% seen once. This specimen belongs to a study of T cells after yellow fever vaccination. V lost 2 bases to trimming and J lost 3 bases, with 12 bases between them. Germline V lookup: CDR1 SGDLS, CDR2 YYNGEE. This CDR3 comprises 15 residues. Study findings and constraints: Some clonotypes were seen in both the CD4 and the CD8 compartments. These made up a small share and likely arose from convergent recombination.

Sequences were derived from CD4+ T cells sorted from PBMCs, sampled on the day of the first yellow fever vaccination. This chain links TRBV9 with TRBJ1-5; weak D call: TRBD1 (5 bases). The TCR was taken from a man between 18 and 35 years old who received the YFV17D yellow fever vaccine. The CDR3 DNA follows: TGTGCCAGCAGCGTCTCGGGGGACTACAATCAGCCCCAGCATTTT. It yields the protein CASSVSGDYNQPQHF. Based on the CDR3 plus reference TRBV9 and TRBJ1-5, the full variable domain is DSGVTQTPKHLITATGQRVTLRCSPRSGDLSVYWYQQSLDQGLQFLIQYYNGEERAKGNILERFSAQQFPDLHSELNLSSLELGDSALYFCASSVSGDYNQPQHFGDGTRLSIL.